A single sample gave rise to the 15 T cell receptor beta chains below, sequenced in a study of blood T cell repertoires in COVID-19. The method was immunoSEQ multiplex PCR; TCRdb's version includes in-frame clones alone and lacks a portion of them. The sample lists tens of thousands of clones, around 83% occurring once. Input material: peripheral blood. The receptors stem from a woman aged 55-70 years with acute or convalescent COVID-19.

The J gene is TRBJ2-3, the V gene TRBV12-3 or TRBV12-4; D is unresolved. V shed 2 bases and J shed 6 bases, with 3 bases lying between them. The CDR3 runs to 11 residues. The CDR3 sequence: CASSLLDTQYF. CDR3 DNA: TGTGCCAGCAGTTTACTGGATACGCAGTATTTT.

The CDR3 nucleotides read TGTGCCAGCAGCCGCTCCGGGCGGGGGGCAGGGGAAAAACTGTTTTTT. Translating gives CASSRSGRGAGEKLFF. This chain joins TRBV11-2 and TRBJ1-4, with D maybe TRBD1 (6 bases). Per the germline V gene, CDR1 is SGHAT and CDR2 is FQNNGV. With 5 bases removed from V and 8 bases from J, the gap between germline ends came to 21 bases. This CDR3 region has 16 residues.

This rearrangement joins TRBV11-2 to TRBJ1-2; 8 bases align to TRBD1. Trimming at V came to 5 bases and at J to 3 bases, leaving 5 bases not matched to a gene. This CDR3 has 14 amino acids. In germline, CDR1 is SGHAT, CDR2 FQNNGV. The CDR3 sequence: CASSVGQGDYGYTF. For the CDR3, the DNA is TGTGCCAGCAGCGTTGGACAGGGAGACTATGGCTACACCTTC.

This clone was found a few times. The J gene is TRBJ2-7, the V gene TRBV5-1, with TRBD2 identical over 9 bases. The J segment lost 3 bases and the V segment lost 1 base, leaving 2 bases of the junction unmatched. Germline V gene data show CDR1 as SGHRS and CDR2 as YFSETQ. The CDR3 length is 14 residues. CDR3 sequence (DNA): TGCGCCAGCAGCTTGCCTAGCGGGAACTACGAGCAGTACTTC. This gives the protein CASSLPSGNYEQYF.

The rearrangement links TRBV3-1 (or the pseudogene TRBV3-2) to TRBJ2-3; weak D call: TRBD2 (7 bases). The V gene lost 0 bases and the J gene lost 6 bases, with 16 bases spanning the gap. Germline V gives CDR1 LGHDT, CDR2 YNNKEL (reference sequence). The CDR3 loop spans 16 amino acids. This CDR3 is CASSQEFRGAGDTQYF. CDR3 bases: TGTGCCAGCAGCCAAGAGTTTCGGGGGGCCGGCGATACGCAGTATTTT.

The chain has TRBV4-1 and TRBJ1-2; 7 bases match TRBD1. With 0 bases clipped from V and 5 bases from J, the junction kept 6 bases outside the gene matches. Germline CDR1 is MGHRA and CDR2 is YSYEKL. This CDR3 is built from 15 residues. CDR3 sequence reads: CASSQETGLGYGYTF. In nucleotides, the CDR3 is TGCGCCAGCAGCCAAGAGACAGGGTTGGGATATGGCTACACCTTC.

The chain couples TRBV3-1 (or the pseudogene TRBV3-2) to TRBJ2-1; 10 bases match TRBD2. The germline V gene encodes CDR1 LGHDT and CDR2 YNNKEL (reference sequence). The CDR3 spans 15 residues. V lost 2 bases, J lost 7 bases, and 5 bases stayed unmatched. The CDR3 nucleotides read TGTGCCAGCAGCCAACTAGCGGGGGTCTCAAATGAGCAGTTCTTC. The encoded protein is CASSQLAGVSNEQFF.

The chain combines TRBV7-9 with TRBJ2-7; 8 nucleotides match TRBD1. The CDR3 spans 16 residues. Germline CDR1 is SEHNR and CDR2 is FQNEAQ (reference sequence). V gave up 0 bases and J gave up 0 bases; unmatched junction bases: 4. CDR3 sequence reads: CASSLARGPLSYEQYF. CDR3 bases: TGTGCCAGCAGCTTAGCCAGGGGGCCCCTCTCCTACGAGCAGTACTTC. The full variable domain, completed using reference TRBV7-9 and TRBJ2-7, is DTGVSQNPRHKITKRGQNVTFRCDPISEHNRLYWYRQTLGQGPEFLTYFQNEAQLEKSRLLSDRFSAERPKGSFSTLEIQRTEQGDSAMYLCASSLARGPLSYEQYFGPGTRLTVT.

V gene TRBV6-1 combines with J gene TRBJ1-1; D gene uncertain. The CDR3 is 14 amino acids. V was pared by 1 base and J by 0 bases, with 6 bases between. The germline CDR1 and CDR2 sequences are MNHNS and SASEGT. The CDR3 is CASSEVSMNTEAFF. CDR3 coding DNA: TGTGCCAGCAGTGAAGTGTCTATGAACACTGAAGCTTTCTTT.

The rearrangement joins TRBV29-1 to TRBJ1-2, with TRBD1 identical over 9 bases. The germline CDR1 and CDR2 sequences are SQVTM and ANQGSEA. The CDR3 spans 14 residues. J lost 4 bases, V lost 4 bases, and 7 bases had no gene match. DNA for the CDR3: TGCAGCGTTGTCCCACAGGGGGCTGGCTATGGCTACACCTTC. Amino acids: CSVVPQGAGYGYTF.

The chain has TRBV2 and TRBJ2-3, with a possible D match to TRBD1 (6 bases). This CDR3 has 14 residues. V lost 6 bases, J lost 0 bases, and 10 bases lay in between. Germline V CDR1 and CDR2: SNHLY, FYNNEI. CDR3 nucleotide sequence: TGTGCCAGCAGGGGGGCACCCAGCACAGATACGCAGTATTTT. Amino acids: CASRGAPSTDTQYF.

The gene calls are TRBV3-1 (or the pseudogene TRBV3-2) and TRBJ2-5; TRBD2 aligns across 8 bases. V shed 2 bases and J 0 bases; nucleotides not matched to a gene: 5. Germline V gene sequence: CDR1 LGHDT, CDR2 YNNKEL (reference sequence). The CDR3 sequence is 16 residues long. The CDR3 loop reads CASSQPSGGNQETQYF. As DNA, the CDR3 is TGTGCCAGCAGCCAACCCTCGGGAGGGAACCAAGAGACCCAGTACTTC.

The V gene is TRBV6-6, the J gene TRBJ1-4; 9 positions agree with TRBD1. V lost 5 bases, J lost 8 bases, and 9 bases stayed unmatched. This CDR3 is 15 amino acids long. Per germline, CDR1 MNHNY and CDR2 SVGAGI (reference sequence). The CDR3, as DNA: TGTGCCAGCAGTCCCCCAACAGGGGGCGGCGAAAAACTGTTTTTT. Protein: CASSPPTGGGEKLFF.

The CDR3 DNA follows: TGTGCCAGCAGTTTGTCCCTCGCCAGGGGGTGGAACTATGGCTACACCTTC. Its protein is CASSLSLARGWNYGYTF. The chain couples TRBV27 to TRBJ1-2; 7 bases are shared with TRBD1. The CDR3 contains 17 residues. Trimming cost V 3 bases and J 2 bases; bases outside gene matches: 12. Germline V CDR1 and CDR2: MNHEY, SMNVEV (reference sequence).

The chain combines TRBV3-1 (or the pseudogene TRBV3-2) with TRBJ1-5, with a tentative D call TRBD1 (5 bases). The CDR3 runs 15 residues. Germline CDR1 is LGHDT and CDR2 is YNNKEL (reference sequence). V lost 1 base and J 9 bases, leaving 16 bases between the germline ends. CDR3 bases: TGTGCCAGCAGCCAAGCGGGCAGGGATAAGGGGCCCCAGCATTTT. Amino acid sequence: CASSQAGRDKGPQHF.